This TCR beta chain was obtained from a study of shared clonotypes between healthy human individuals. The V end lost 3 bases, the J end lost 3 bases, and 8 bases lay between the germline ends. Germline V gene data show CDR1 as WSHSY and CDR2 as SAAADI. This CDR3 is built from 14 residues. Whole-study findings and limits: Represented genetic and exposure-history diversity was restricted by having few donors. Sampling used blood alone; tissue repertoires probably differ.

As for this clone: Antigen: not known.

The sequenced material, unsorted PBMC DNA, was run on ten immunoSEQ deep assay plates. Sequenced by immunoSEQ multiplex PCR; TCRdb stores in-frame clones only, minus some. Of 500,000 to 650,000 clones in the sample, around three quarters were seen once. J is TRBJ1-4 and V is TRBV10-2, with D uncertain. The sequenced material came from PBMCs. The receptor was isolated from a woman aged 40 to 55 in good health. Some clones in this sample may be carry-over from other donors' samples. CDR3 sequence: CASSDRGSNEKLFF. Written as DNA, the CDR3 is TGCGCCAGCAGTGATCGGGGATCTAATGAAAAACTGTTTTTT.